This TCR beta chain was recorded in a study of early T cells in non-severe SARS-CoV-2 infection. This clonotype showed up just a few times. Each CDR3 protein is one row after TCRdb ran MiXCR on the 5' RACE reads. Here the sample spans fewer than 50,000 distinct CDR3 sequences, 5.5% to 6.5% being singletons. The trim removed 0 bases at V and 5 bases at J, leaving 6 bases unmatched. The CDR3 loop spans 16 amino acids. Germline loops: CDR1 LNHNV, CDR2 YYDKDF (reference sequence). Sequenced sample: whole blood. The receptor comes from an adult who was a healthcare worker with PCR-confirmed SARS-CoV-2 infection or an uninfected control (not recorded which). The rearrangement links TRBV15 to TRBJ2-7; the match to TRBD1 covers 11 bases. The CDR3 reads CATSRDQDRGLNEQYF. The CDR3 nucleotides read TGTGCCACCAGCAGAGACCAGGACAGGGGGCTGAACGAGCAGTACTTC.